The rows below give T cell receptor beta chains drawn from one sample of a study of cytomegalovirus exposure and HLA in healthy donors. Clones were read by immunoSEQ multiplex PCR, and TCRdb kept only the in-frame ones, dropping some. The sample lists more than 250,000 clones, roughly 89% occurring once. The material sequenced was PBMCs. Receptors originate from a woman under 30 in good health and CMV-seronegative. CDR3s include the opening cysteine and the closing phenylalanine or tryptophan. The D gene is left open where the match is weak. Some rows mark clone size as missing; the rest say once, few, many or name a class of expanded clone.

j_call,clone_size,v_call,d_call,cdr3_nt,cdr3_aa
TRBJ1-1,.,TRBV9,.,TGTGCCAGCAGCGTAGCTTTTTTACCCCGAGCGCCCACTGAAGCTTTCTTT,CASSVAFLPRAPTEAFF
TRBJ2-2,.,TRBV6-6,.,TGTGCCGCCCGGGACTCCTACACCGGGGAGCTGTTTTTT,CAARDSYTGELFF
TRBJ1-5,.,TRBV4-1,TRBD1,TGCGCCAGCAGCCGACAACACAGGGGGGATCAGCCCCAGCATTTT,CASSRQHRGDQPQHF
TRBJ2-7,.,TRBV30,TRBD1,TGTGCCTGGAGTTTTCCGGGACAGGCTGTGGAGCAGTACTTC,CAWSFPGQAVEQYF
TRBJ1-3,few,TRBV5-1,TRBD1,TGCGCCAGCAGCTTGGCAGGGGGTCCTGGAAACACCATATATTTT,CASSLAGGPGNTIYF
TRBJ2-7,.,TRBV7-2,TRBD2,TGTGCCAGCAGCTTAGCAAGGCCTAGCGGAGCCCTCGCCTACGAGCAGTACTTC,CASSLARPSGALAYEQYF
TRBJ2-3,.,TRBV28,TRBD1,TGTGCCAGCAGTTCCGATGGGACAGATCCCCGCACAGATACGCAGTATTTT,CASSSDGTDPRTDTQYF
TRBJ1-1,once,TRBV6-5,.,TGTGCCACCAACAGGGAGAACACTGAAGCTTTCTTT,CATNRENTEAFF
TRBJ1-4,.,TRBV19,TRBD1,TGTGCCAGTAGTCCTGGACAGGGCTTTATAGGTGAAAAACTGTTTTTT,CASSPGQGFIGEKLFF
TRBJ1-1,.,TRBV19,.,TGTGCCAGTAGTATCGGGGGGCCGGACACTGAAGCTTTCTTT,CASSIGGPDTEAFF
TRBJ2-3,.,TRBV5-1,.,TGCGCCACGGGGAGCGGACTTAGCACAGATACGCAGTATTTT,CATGSGLSTDTQYF
TRBJ2-3,.,TRBV5-4,TRBD1,TGTGCCAGCAGCCTGACAGGGAATACAGATACGCAGTATTTT,CASSLTGNTDTQYF
TRBJ1-4,.,TRBV11-2,.,TGTGCCAGCGGCAGACTGTTGATGTACCCCTCTCCTAATGAAAAACTGTTTTTT,CASGRLLMYPSPNEKLFF
TRBJ1-3,.,TRBV6-5,.,TGTGCCAGCAGTTACTCTCCCTCCTCTGGAAACACCATATATTTT,CASSYSPSSGNTIYF
TRBJ2-7,.,TRBV10-3,.,TGTGCCATCAGTGGGTACAGCTCCTACGAGCAGTACTTC,CAISGYSSYEQYF
TRBJ2-7,few,TRBV5-4,TRBD2,TGTGCCAGCAGCTGGAGCGGGGCCCCGAACTACGAGCAGTACTTC,CASSWSGAPNYEQYF
TRBJ2-6,once,TRBV7-8,.,TGTGCCAGCAGCTTAGCGACAGGCCCCTCTGGGGCCAACGTCCTGACTTTC,CASSLATGPSGANVLTF
TRBJ2-1,.,TRBV5-5,TRBD1,TGTGCCAGCAGCTTACGCCCCGGGACAGGGGGGTCAGGTGAGCAGTTCTTC,CASSLRPGTGGSGEQFF
TRBJ2-2,.,TRBV6-5,.,TGTGCCAGCAGTCCTGAGGGCCTCCGGGCCGGGGAGCTGTTTTTT,CASSPEGLRAGELFF
TRBJ1-1,.,TRBV6-5,.,TGTGCCAGCAGGAGGACAGCCCACACTGAAGCTTTCTTT,CASRRTAHTEAFF
TRBJ2-2,.,TRBV19,TRBD2,TGTGCCAGTAGTATACGGGCTAGCGGGGGGGCCGGGGCCGGGGAGCTGTTTTTT,CASSIRASGGAGAGELFF
TRBJ1-3,.,TRBV4-2,TRBD1,TGTGCCAGCAGCCAAGGACAGGGGGCAACTGGAAACACCATATATTTT,CASSQGQGATGNTIYF
TRBJ2-1,.,TRBV7-7,.,TGTGCCAGCAGCTCCGGTCATGGGGAGAACAATGAGCAGTTCTTC,CASSSGHGENNEQFF
TRBJ2-2,.,TRBV9,.,TGTGCCAGCAGCGTTACGCAGGGTGGCACCGGGGAGCTGTTTTTT,CASSVTQGGTGELFF
TRBJ1-4,.,TRBV6-1,.,TGTGCCAGCAGTGTAGGGGGGGCTAATGAAAAACTGTTTTTT,CASSVGGANEKLFF
TRBJ2-7,.,TRBV27,.,TGTGCCAGCAGTTTGTGGGGCGGGGGCCCTCCCGAGCAGTACTTC,CASSLWGGGPPEQYF
TRBJ2-3,.,TRBV7-9,.,TGTGCCCTGGGGCTAGAGGTAGATACGCAGTATTTT,CALGLEVDTQYF
TRBJ2-2,once,TRBV19,TRBD2,TGTGCCAGTATACAAGAGGGAGGGCGAGTCACCGGGGAGCTGTTTTTT,CASIQEGGRVTGELFF
TRBJ2-5,.,TRBV2,TRBD2,TGTGCCAGCCCAAGGACTAGCGGATTCCTCGATGAGCAGTACTTC,CASPRTSGFLDEQYF
TRBJ2-7,.,TRBV9,.,TGTGCCAGCAGCGCCCCGATTGGTAGCGAGCAGTACTTC,CASSAPIGSEQYF
TRBJ1-3,.,TRBV28,.,TGTGCCAGCAGTTTAAGAGACTCTGGAAACACCATATATTTT,CASSLRDSGNTIYF
TRBJ1-4,.,TRBV6-5,TRBD1,TGTGCCAGCAGGGAGAAAGACAGGGTCTGGGAAAAACTGTTTTTT,CASREKDRVWEKLFF
TRBJ2-2,few,TRBV2,.,TGTGCCAGCAGTATTCGGGTCAGGGTGGCCGGGGAGCTGTTTTTT,CASSIRVRVAGELFF
TRBJ1-2,.,TRBV5-6,.,TGTGCCAGCAGCTTGATAGTAGGGGACTACACCTTC,CASSLIVGDYTF
TRBJ1-4,.,TRBV7-7,TRBD1,TGTGCCAGCAGCCGTACAGGGGGACAAGGGGAAAAACTGTTTTTT,CASSRTGGQGEKLFF
TRBJ2-3,.,TRBV5-1,TRBD2,TGCGCCAGCAGCTTAGCGGGGGGACCAGATACGCAGTATTTT,CASSLAGGPDTQYF